This T cell receptor beta chain was found in a study of cytomegalovirus exposure and HLA in healthy donors. Overall study context: Around 80 million unique TCR sequences came from HLA-typed donors in an early release.

There were likely unrecorded immune exposures, though donors were nominally healthy when sampled. CDR1 is LNHNV, CDR2 YYDKDF, per germline (reference sequence). CDR3 size: 15 residues. The V segment lost 3 bases and the J segment 0 bases; nucleotides outside the gene matches: 1. A multiplex PCR was run with 60 Vbeta primers and 13 Jbeta primers. Measured with immunoSEQ multiplex PCR; TCRdb has only the in-frame clones, and not every one. The table has about 140,000 clones, approximately 73% seen once. Findings of the study overall: There were several of the most significant clusters that appeared linked to common viral pathogens in a later analysis. Most of the CMV-associated TCR beta chains (in a later analysis) appeared to be HLA-restricted.

Notes on this clone: Its antigen remains unknown.

Input material: PBMCs. The receptor was derived from a woman in her thirties or forties in good health and CMV-seronegative. The rearrangement links TRBV15 to TRBJ1-5; the match to TRBD1 covers 8 bases. CDR3 in DNA: TGTGCCACCAGCAGGGGACAGGATAGCAATCAGCCCCAGCATTTT. Residues: CATSRGQDSNQPQHF.